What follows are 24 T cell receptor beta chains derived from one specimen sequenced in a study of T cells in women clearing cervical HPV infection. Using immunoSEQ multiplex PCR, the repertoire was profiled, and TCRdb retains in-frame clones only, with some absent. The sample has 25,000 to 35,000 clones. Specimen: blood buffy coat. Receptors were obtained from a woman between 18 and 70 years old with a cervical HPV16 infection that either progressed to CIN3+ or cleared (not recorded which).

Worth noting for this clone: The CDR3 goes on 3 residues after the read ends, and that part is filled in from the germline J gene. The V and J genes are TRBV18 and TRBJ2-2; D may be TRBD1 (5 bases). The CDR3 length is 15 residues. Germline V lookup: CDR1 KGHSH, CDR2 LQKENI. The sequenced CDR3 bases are TGTGCCAGCTCCCGCGCAGGGTCAACTAATGAAAAG. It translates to CASSRAGSTNEK. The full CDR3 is CASSRAGSTNEKLFF.

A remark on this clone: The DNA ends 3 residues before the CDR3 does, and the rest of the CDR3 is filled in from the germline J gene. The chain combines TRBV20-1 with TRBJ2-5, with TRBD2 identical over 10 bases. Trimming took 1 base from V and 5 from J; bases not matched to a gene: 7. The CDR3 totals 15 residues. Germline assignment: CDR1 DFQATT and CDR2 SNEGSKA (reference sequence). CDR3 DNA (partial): TGCAGTGCTAGAGTACTAGCGGGAATTGGCGAGACC. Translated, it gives CSARVLAGIGET. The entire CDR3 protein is CSARVLAGIGETQYF.

The sequenced CDR3 bases are TGTGCCTGGAGTGAACTAGCGGGAGGTGGGTACGAG. Protein product: CAWSELAGGGYE. The entire CDR3 protein reads CAWSELAGGGYEQYF. The J gene is TRBJ2-7, the V gene TRBV30, with 12 bases fitting TRBD2. From the germline J gene comes the end of the CDR3, since the read stops 3 residues before it. Germline V gene sequence: CDR1 GTSNPN, CDR2 SVGIG (reference sequence). The V gene end was trimmed by 1 base and the J gene end by 4 bases; junction bases not matched to a gene: 5. This CDR3 has 15 residues.

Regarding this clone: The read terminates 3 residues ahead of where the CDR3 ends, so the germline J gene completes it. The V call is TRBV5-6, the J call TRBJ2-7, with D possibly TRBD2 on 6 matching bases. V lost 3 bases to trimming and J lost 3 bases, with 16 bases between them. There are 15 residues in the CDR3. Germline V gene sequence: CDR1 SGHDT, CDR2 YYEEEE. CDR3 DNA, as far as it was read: TGTGCCAGCAGCTGGCGGACACTAGCAAGCTACGAG. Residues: CASSWRTLASYE. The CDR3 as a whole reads CASSWRTLASYEQYF.

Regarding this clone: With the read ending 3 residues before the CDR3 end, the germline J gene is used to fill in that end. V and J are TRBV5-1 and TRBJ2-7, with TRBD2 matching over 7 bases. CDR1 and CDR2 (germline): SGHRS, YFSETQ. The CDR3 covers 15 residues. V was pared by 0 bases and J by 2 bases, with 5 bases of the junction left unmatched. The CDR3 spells CASSLESGAPYEQYF. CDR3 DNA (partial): TGCGCCAGCAGCTTGGAGAGCGGGGCCCCCTACGAG.

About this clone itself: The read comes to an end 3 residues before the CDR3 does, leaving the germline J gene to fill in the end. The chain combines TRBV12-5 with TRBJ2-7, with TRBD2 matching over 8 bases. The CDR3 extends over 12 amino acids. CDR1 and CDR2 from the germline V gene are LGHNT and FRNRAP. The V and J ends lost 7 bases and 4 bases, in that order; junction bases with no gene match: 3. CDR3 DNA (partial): TGTGCTAGTGCCGGCGGGGGGTACGAG. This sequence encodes CASAGGGYE. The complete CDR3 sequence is CASAGGGYEQYF. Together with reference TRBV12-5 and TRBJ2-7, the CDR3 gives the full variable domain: DARVTQTPRHKVTEMGQEVTMRCQPILGHNTVFWYRQTMMQGLELLAYFRNRAPLDDSGMPKDRFSAEMPDATLATLKIQPSEPRDSAVYFCASAGGGYEQYFGPGTRLTVT.

Incomplete CDR3 DNA: TGCAGTGCTAGAGATTTGGCTAGCGTCACCTACGAG. Amino acids: CSARDLASVTYE. In full, the CDR3 is CSARDLASVTYEQYF. V is TRBV20-1 and J is TRBJ2-7; possible D gene TRBD2, 6 bases. The read ends 3 residues before the CDR3 terminus; that terminus is restored from the germline J gene. V shed 0 bases and J shed 2 bases, with 14 bases lying between them. CDR1 is DFQATT, CDR2 SNEGSKA, per germline (reference sequence). The CDR3 is 15 residues long.

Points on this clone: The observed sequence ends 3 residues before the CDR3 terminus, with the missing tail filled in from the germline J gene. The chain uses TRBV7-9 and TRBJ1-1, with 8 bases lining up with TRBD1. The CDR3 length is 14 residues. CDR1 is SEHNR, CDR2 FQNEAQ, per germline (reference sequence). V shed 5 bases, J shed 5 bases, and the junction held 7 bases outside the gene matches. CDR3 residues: CASSPEGQVTEAFF. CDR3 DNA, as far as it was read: TGTGCCAGCAGCCCTGAGGGACAGGTGACTGAA.

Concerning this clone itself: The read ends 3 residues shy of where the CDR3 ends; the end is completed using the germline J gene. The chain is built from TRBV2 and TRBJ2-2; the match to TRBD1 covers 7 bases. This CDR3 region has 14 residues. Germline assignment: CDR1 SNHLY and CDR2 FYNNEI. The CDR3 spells CASRGWDSNSPLFF. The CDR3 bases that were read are TGTGCCAGCAGAGGTTGGGACAGTAATTCACCG.

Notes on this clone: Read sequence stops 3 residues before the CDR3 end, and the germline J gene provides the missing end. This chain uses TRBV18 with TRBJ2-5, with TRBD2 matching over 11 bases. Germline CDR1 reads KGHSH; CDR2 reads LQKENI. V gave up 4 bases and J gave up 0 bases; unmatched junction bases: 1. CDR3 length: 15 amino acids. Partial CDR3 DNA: TGTGCCAGCTCACGACTAGCGGGGAACCAAGAGACC. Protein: CASSRLAGNQET. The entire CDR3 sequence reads CASSRLAGNQETQYF.

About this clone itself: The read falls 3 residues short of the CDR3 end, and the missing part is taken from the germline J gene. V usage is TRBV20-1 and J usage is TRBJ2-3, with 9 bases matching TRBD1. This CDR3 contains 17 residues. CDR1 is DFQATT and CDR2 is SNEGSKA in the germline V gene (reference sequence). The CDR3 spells CSARNLFGQGTKETQYF. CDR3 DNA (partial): TGCAGTGCCAGAAATTTGTTCGGACAGGGGACGAAAGAGACG.

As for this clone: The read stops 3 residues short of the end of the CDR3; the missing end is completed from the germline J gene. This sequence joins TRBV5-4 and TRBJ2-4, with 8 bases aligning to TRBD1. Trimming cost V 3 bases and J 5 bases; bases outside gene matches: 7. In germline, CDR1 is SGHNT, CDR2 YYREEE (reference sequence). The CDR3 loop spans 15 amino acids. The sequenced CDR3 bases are TGTGCCAGCAGCTCAAGACAGGGGCCCCAAAACATT. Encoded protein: CASSSRQGPQNI. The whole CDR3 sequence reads CASSSRQGPQNIQYF.

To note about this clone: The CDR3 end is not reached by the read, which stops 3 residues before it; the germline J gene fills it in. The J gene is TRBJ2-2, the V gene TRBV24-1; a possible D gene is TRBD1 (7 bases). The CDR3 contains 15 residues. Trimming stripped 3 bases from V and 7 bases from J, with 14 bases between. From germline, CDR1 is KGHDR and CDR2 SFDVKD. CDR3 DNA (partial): TGTGCCACCAGTGATCCCATGCGGGACAGCGGGGAG. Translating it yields CATSDPMRDSGE. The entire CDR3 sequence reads CATSDPMRDSGELFF.

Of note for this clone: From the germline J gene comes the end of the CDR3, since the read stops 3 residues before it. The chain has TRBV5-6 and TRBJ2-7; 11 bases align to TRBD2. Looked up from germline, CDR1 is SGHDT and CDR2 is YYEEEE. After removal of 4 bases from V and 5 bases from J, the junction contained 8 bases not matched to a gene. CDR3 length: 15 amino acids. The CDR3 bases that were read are TGTGCCAGCAGCCGGACACTAGCGGGAGTAAACGAG. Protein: CASSRTLAGVNE. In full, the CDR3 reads CASSRTLAGVNEQYF.

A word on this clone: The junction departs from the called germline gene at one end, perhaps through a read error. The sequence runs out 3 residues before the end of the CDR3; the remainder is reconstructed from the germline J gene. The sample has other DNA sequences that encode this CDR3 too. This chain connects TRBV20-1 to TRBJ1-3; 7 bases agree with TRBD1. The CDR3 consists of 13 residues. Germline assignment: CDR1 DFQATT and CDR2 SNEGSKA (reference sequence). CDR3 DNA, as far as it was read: TGCAGTGCAACCGGACAGGATGGAAACACT. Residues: CSATGQDGNT. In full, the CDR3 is CSATGQDGNTIYF.

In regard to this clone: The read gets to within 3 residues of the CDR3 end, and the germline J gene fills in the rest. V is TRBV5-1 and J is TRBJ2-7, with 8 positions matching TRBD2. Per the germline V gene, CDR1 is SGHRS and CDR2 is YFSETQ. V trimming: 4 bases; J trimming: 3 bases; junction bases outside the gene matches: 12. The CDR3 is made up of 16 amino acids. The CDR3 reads CASSPRGFAGGYEQYF. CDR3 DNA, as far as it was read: TGCGCCAGCAGCCCTAGAGGTTTTGCGGGAGGCTACGAG.

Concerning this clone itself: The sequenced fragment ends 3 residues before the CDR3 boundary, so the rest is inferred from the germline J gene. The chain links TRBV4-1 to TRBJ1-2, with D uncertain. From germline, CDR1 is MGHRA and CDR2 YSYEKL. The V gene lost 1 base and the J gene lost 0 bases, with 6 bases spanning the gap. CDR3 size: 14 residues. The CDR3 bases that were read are TGCGCCAGCAGCCAAGGAGCTACTAACTATGGC. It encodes CASSQGATNYG. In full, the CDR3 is CASSQGATNYGYTF.

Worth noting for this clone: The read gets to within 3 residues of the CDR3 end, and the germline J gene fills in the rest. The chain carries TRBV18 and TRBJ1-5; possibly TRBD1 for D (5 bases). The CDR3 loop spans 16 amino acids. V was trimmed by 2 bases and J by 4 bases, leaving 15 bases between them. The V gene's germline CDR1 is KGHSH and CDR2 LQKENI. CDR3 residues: CASSPSQAGSNQPQHF. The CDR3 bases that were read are TGTGCCAGCTCACCAAGTCAAGCAGGGTCTAATCAGCCC.

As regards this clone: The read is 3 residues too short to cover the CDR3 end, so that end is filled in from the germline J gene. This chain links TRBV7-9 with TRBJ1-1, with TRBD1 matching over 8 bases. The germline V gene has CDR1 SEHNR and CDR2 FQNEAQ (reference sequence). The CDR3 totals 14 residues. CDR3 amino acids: CASSRGQGNSEAFF. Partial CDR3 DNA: TGTGCCAGCAGTCGTGGACAGGGTAACTCCGAA.

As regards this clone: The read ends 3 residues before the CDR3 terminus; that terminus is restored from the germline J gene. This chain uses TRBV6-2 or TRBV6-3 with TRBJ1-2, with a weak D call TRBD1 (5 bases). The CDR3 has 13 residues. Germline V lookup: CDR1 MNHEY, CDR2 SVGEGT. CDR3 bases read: TGTGCCAGCACCATGAGGGATCAGGGTACG. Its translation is CASTMRDQGT. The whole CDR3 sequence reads CASTMRDQGTYTF.

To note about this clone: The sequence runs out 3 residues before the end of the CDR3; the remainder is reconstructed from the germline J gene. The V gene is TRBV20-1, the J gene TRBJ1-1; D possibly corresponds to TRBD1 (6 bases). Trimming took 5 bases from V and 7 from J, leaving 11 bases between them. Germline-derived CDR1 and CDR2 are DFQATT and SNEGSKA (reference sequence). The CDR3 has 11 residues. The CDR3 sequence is CSAPRQVEAFF. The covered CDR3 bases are TGCAGTGCTCCTAGACAGGTTGAA.

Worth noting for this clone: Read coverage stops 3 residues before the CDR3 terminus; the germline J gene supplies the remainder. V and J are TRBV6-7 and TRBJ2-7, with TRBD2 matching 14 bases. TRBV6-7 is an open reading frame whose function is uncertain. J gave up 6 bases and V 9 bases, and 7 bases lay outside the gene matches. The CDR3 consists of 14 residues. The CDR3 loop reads CARGLAGVCREQYF. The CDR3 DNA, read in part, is TGTGCCAGGGGACTAGCGGGAGTGTGTCGCGAG.

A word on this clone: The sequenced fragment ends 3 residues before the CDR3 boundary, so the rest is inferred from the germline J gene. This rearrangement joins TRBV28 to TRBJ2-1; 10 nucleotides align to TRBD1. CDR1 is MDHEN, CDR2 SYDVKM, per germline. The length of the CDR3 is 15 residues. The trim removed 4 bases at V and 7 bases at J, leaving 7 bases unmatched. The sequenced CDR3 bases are TGTGCCAGCAGTTCAACGGGACAGGGGAGGAATGAG. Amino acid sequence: CASSSTGQGRNE. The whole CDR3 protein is CASSSTGQGRNEQFF.

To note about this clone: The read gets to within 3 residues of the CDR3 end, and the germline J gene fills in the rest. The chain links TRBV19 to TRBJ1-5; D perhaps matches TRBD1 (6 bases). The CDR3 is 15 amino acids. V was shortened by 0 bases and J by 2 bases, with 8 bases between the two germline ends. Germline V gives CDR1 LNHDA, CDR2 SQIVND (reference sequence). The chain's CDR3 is CASSIDNRGNQPQHF. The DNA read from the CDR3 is TGTGCCAGTAGTATAGATAACAGGGGCAATCAGCCC.